This T cell receptor (beta chain) was sequenced during a study of T-cell reconstitution after alpha-beta-depleted transplantation in children. V lost 4 bases, J lost 1 base, and 9 bases lay in between. This CDR3 comprises 13 residues. From germline, CDR1 is SGHDT and CDR2 YYEEEE. Findings and limits, study-wide: High day-60 TCRbeta diversity in some patients came from surviving recipient T cells and thymic progenitors. At one year after transplant, newly produced T cells mostly accounted for T-cell counts and diversity. Several hundred graft clones that had expanded were reportedly the source of alpha-beta T cells about two months after transplant.

This clonotype turned up a few times. Its specificity is not known. This sample's TCRbeta library carried unique molecular identifier barcodes. MiXCR, run by TCRdb on the PCR reads, gives a single entry per CDR3 protein. The sample records about 200,000 distinct CDR3 sequences, approximately 17% being singletons. The genes are TRBV5-6 and TRBJ2-7; TRBD1 is a possible D gene (6 bases). This receptor was obtained from a male patient under 10 years old who had a stem cell transplant for acute lymphoblastic leukemia, so the T cells may come from the graft donor. The sequences come from PBMCs, mostly from graft donor cells, collected 360 days after TCRalphabeta/CD19-depleted stem cell transplant. DNA for the CDR3: TGTGCCAGCAGCAGGACAGCTTCCTACGAGCAGTACTTC. Its protein product is CASSRTASYEQYF.